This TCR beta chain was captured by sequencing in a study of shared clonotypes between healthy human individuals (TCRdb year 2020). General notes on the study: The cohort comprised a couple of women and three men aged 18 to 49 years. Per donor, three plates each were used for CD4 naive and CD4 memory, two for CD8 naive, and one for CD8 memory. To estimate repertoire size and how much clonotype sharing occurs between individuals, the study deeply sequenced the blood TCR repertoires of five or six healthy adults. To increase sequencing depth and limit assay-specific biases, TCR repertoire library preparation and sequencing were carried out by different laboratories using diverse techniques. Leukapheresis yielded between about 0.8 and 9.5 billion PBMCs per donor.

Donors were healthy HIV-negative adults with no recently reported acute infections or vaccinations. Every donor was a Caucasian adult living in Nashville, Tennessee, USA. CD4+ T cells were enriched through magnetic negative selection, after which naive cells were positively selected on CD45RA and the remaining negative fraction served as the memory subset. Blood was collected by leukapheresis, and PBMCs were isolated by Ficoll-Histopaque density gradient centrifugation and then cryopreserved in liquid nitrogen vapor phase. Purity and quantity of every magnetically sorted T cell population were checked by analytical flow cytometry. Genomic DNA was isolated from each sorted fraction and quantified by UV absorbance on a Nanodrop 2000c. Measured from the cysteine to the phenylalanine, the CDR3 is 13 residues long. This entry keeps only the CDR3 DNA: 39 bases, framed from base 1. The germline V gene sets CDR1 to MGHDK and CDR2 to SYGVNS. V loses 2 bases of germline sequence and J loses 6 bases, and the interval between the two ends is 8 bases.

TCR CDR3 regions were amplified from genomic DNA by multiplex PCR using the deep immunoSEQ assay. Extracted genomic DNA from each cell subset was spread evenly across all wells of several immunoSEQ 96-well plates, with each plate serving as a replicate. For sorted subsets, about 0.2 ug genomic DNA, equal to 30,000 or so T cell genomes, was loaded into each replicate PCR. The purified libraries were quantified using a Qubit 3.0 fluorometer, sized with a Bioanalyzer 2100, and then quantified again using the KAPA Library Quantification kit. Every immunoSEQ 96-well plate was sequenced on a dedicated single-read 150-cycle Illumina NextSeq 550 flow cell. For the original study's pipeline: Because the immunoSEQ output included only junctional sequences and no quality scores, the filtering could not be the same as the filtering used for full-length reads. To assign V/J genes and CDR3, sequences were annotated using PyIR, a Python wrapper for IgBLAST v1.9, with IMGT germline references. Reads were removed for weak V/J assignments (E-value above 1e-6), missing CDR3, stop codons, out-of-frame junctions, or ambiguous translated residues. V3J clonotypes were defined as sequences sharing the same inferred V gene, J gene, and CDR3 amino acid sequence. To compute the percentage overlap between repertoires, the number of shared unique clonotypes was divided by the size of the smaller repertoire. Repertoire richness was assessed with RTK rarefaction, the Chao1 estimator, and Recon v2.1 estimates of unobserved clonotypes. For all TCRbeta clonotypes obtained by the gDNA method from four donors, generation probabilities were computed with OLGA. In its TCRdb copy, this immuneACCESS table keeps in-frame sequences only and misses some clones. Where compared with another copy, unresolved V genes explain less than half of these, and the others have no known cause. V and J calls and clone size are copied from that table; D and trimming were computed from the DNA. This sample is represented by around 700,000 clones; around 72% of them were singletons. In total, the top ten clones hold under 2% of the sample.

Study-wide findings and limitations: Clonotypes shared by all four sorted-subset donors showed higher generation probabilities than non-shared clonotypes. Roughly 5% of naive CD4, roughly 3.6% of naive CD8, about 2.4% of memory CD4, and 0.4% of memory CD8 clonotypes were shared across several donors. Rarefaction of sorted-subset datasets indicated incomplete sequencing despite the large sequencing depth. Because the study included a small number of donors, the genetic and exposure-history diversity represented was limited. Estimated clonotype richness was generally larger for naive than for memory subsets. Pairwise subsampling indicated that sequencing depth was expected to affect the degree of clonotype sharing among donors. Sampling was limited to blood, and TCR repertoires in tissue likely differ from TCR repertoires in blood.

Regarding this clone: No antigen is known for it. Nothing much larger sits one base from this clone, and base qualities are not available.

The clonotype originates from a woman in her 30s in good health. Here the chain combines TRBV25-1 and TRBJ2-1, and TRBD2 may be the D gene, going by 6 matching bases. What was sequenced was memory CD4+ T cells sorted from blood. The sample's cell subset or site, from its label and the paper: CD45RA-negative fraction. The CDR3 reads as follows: CASSELGSNEQFF. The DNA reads TGTGCCAGCAGTGAACTCGGGAGCAATGAGCAGTTCTTC.